This record looks at one T cell receptor beta chain sequence and its context. Ten immunoSEQ deep assay plates served to sequence unsorted PBMC DNA. TCRdb's table, derived via immunoSEQ multiplex PCR, lists solely in-frame clones and lacks some. The sample has fewer than 600,000 clones; around 80% are singletons. These data are taken from a study of shared clonotypes between healthy human individuals. The CDR3 is 14 amino acids. Germline lookup yields CDR1 SGHVS and CDR2 FNYEAQ. The ends were cut back, 5 bases at V and 0 bases at J, with 7 bases in the middle. Donors were healthy HIV-negative adults without recent acute infections or vaccinations. When samples were unsorted, roughly 81 million PBMCs were used for genomic DNA.

The J gene is TRBJ2-2, the V gene TRBV7-6; D gene uncertain. The sequence was collected from a middle-aged woman in good health. Some clones in this sample may be carry-over from other donors' samples. Sequenced: PBMCs. In DNA form, the CDR3 reads TGTGCCAGCAGCCCCCGGTCGAACACCGGGGAGCTGTTTTTT. Translated, it gives CASSPRSNTGELFF.